This T cell receptor beta chain was captured by sequencing in a study of control samples from healthy donors and cancer patients. The protocol was immunoSEQ multiplex PCR, while the TCRdb copy is restricted to in-frame clones and leaves out a portion. This table holds roughly 180,000 clones, more than 85% found once. This clone was counted once. The CDR3 is 14 residues long. V was cut by 0 bases and J by 1 base, with 7 bases left in between. CDR1 is SGHRS and CDR2 is YFSETQ in the germline V gene. The sequenced sample consisted of blood. The clonotype comes from a woman aged 40 to 50 in good health. The chain links TRBV5-1 to TRBJ1-2; no clear D gene. CDR3 bases: TGCGCCAGCAGCTTGGGGCAGCTTAACTATGGCTACACCTTC. This sequence encodes CASSLGQLNYGYTF. The full variable domain, completed using reference TRBV5-1 and TRBJ1-2, is KAGVTQTPRYLIKTRGQQVTLSCSPISGHRSVSWYQQTPGQGLQFLFEYFSETQRNKGNFPGRFSGRQFSNSRSEMNVSTLELGDSALYLCASSLGQLNYGYTFGSGTRLTVV.